The 3 T cell receptor beta chains given below trace back to one sample, sequenced in a study of T cells in tuberculosis. TCRdb's table, derived via immunoSEQ multiplex PCR, lists solely in-frame clones and lacks some. The data contain more than 30,000 clones, 97% of them singletons. Sequenced sample: PBMCs. The receptors come from a donor aged 10 to 29 with latent tuberculosis or without tuberculosis infection.

This rearrangement joins TRBV28 to TRBJ2-7; 12 bases match TRBD2. The V gene's germline CDR1 is MDHEN and CDR2 SYDVKM. V dropped 6 bases and J dropped 3; count of bases not matched to a gene: 12. The CDR3 covers 17 residues. CDR3 in DNA: TGTGCCAGCAGGAAGGAACTTAGGACTAGCGGGGACTACGAGCAGTACTTC. It translates to CASRKELRTSGDYEQYF.

Of note for this clone: A read error may produce the germline difference seen at one junction end. The chain uses TRBV5-6 and TRBJ2-7; tentatively, D is TRBD1 (6 bases). The CDR3 length is 14 residues. Germline CDR1 is SGHDT and CDR2 is YYEEEE. The chain's CDR3 is CASSLGLGTTGEDF. The CDR3 nucleotides read TGTGCCAGCAGCTTGGGCCTGGGAACGACAGGTGAGGACTTC.

V and J are TRBV11-2 and TRBJ2-7; TRBD1 aligns across 10 bases. This CDR3 is built from 17 residues. Germline CDR1 SGHAT, CDR2 FQNNGV. J lost 0 bases, V lost 3 bases, and 8 bases had no gene match. The CDR3 reads CASSFRTGGTSSYEQYF. In DNA, the CDR3 is TGTGCCAGCAGCTTCCGGACAGGGGGAACGAGCTCCTACGAGCAGTACTTC.